One and the same sample provided the 5 T cell receptor beta chains below, sequenced in a study of T cell responses to AZD1222 COVID-19 vaccine. Sequenced by immunoSEQ multiplex PCR; TCRdb stores in-frame clones only, minus some. The table records around 110,000 clones, around nine tenths of them present only once. The input for sequencing was peripheral blood, taken on day 0 of AZD1222 vaccination. The receptors stem from an adult in good health.

This rearrangement joins TRBV2 to TRBJ1-2; 9 nucleotides align to TRBD1. V trimming: 3 bases; J trimming: 13 bases; junction bases outside the gene matches: 6. The CDR3 is 12 amino acids. Germline CDR1 and CDR2: SNHLY and FYNNEI. The CDR3 region has the DNA TGTGCCAGCAGTGAGAGACAGGGGGGGTTCACCTTC. Protein sequence: CASSERQGGFTF.

The chain has TRBV7-3 and TRBJ1-1; the D gene is possibly TRBD1 (5 bases). CDR1 is SGHTA, CDR2 FQGTGA, per germline. Deletions cut 2 bases from V and 1 base from J, with 5 bases between. The CDR3 consists of 13 residues. CDR3 DNA: TGTGCCAGCAGCTTACAGGGGAACACTGAAGCTTTCTTT. Translated: CASSLQGNTEAFF.

The rearrangement uses TRBV18 and TRBJ1-5; weak D call: TRBD1 (6 bases). V shed 3 bases and J shed 2 bases, with 11 bases lying between them. Per the germline V gene, CDR1 is KGHSH and CDR2 is LQKENI. The CDR3 is 15 residues long. Written as DNA, the CDR3 is TGTGCCAGCTCACCCCAGGGACAAGGCAATCAGCCCCAGCATTTT. Its translation is CASSPQGQGNQPQHF.

The V and J genes are TRBV30 and TRBJ1-1; possibly TRBD1 for D (6 bases). V was shortened by 2 bases and J by 1 base, with 11 bases between the two germline ends. Per the germline V gene, CDR1 is GTSNPN and CDR2 is SVGIG (reference sequence). This CDR3 contains 14 residues. The CDR3 protein is CAWSITGTNTEAFF. The CDR3 region has the DNA TGTGCCTGGAGTATTACAGGGACGAACACTGAAGCTTTCTTT.

The chain uses TRBV6-5 and TRBJ1-6; tentative D call: TRBD1 (5 bases). V shed 3 bases and J shed 9 bases, with 15 bases lying between them. CDR1 MNHEY and CDR2 SVGAGI come from the germline V gene. This CDR3 is built from 15 residues. The CDR3 DNA follows: TGTGCCAGCAGTTATGGTTTTGGGGCGGTTTCACCCCTCCACTTT. Translation gives CASSYGFGAVSPLHF.